The sequence of this TCR beta chain was determined in a study of neurological immune-mediated disorders. The controls, all healthy individuals, were blood bank volunteers in Maryland, USA. Study observations and caveats: Expanded clones shared no identical CDR3 amino acid sequences across subjects, which suggested private TCR-beta repertoires in all groups.

The CDR3 spans 13 residues. The V gene's germline CDR1 is SGHAT and CDR2 FQNNGV. For this clonotype: The antigen is undetermined. An end of the junction differs from the germline gene, which may be a read error.

A single record per CDR3 protein comes from TCRdb applying MiXCR to the 5' RACE reads. The sample lists over 25,000 distinct CDR3 sequences, more than 20% seen once, with around 16% in the top ten. The sample consisted of PBMCs. The rearrangement links TRBV11-2 to TRBJ1-2; no clear D gene. This TCR came from a woman aged 55-69 years in good health. CDR3: CAISPADSCGYTF. The CDR3 DNA reads as TGTGCCATCAGCCCCGCCGACTCCTGTGGCTACACCTTC. The variable domain in full, completed from reference TRBV11-2 and TRBJ1-2, reads EAGVAQSPRYKIIEKRQSVAFWCNPISGHATLYWYQQILGQGPKLLIQFQNNGVVDDSQLPKDRFSAERLKGVDSTLKIQPAKLEDSAVYLCAISPADSCGYTFGSGTRLTVV.